This passage covers 22 T cell receptor beta chains from one sample sequenced in a study of shared T cell receptors in the human thymus. TCRdb's table, derived via immunoSEQ multiplex PCR, lists solely in-frame clones and lacks some. The profile shows roughly 660,000 clones, over 75% of them singletons. These data were also filed under a second study, of human thymus T cells.

Sequences were obtained from thymocytes. The receptor set was obtained from a boy in the first two years of life with a congenital heart defect.

The rearrangement uses TRBV6-5 and TRBJ2-3; D unresolved. This CDR3 contains 15 residues. Trimming cost V 6 bases and J 0 bases, with 13 bases left between them. Germline-derived CDR1 and CDR2 are MNHEY and SVGAGI. The chain's CDR3 is CASSGETTSTDTQYF. CDR3 coding DNA: TGTGCCAGCAGCGGTGAGACAACTAGCACAGATACGCAGTATTTT.

The chain is built from TRBV11-2 and TRBJ1-4; D perhaps matches TRBD1 (5 bases). CDR1 SGHAT and CDR2 FQNNGV come from the germline V gene. The CDR3 consists of 13 residues. The V and J ends lost 5 bases and 8 bases respectively, with 12 bases between them. CDR3: CASSPDSFEKLFF. CDR3 coding DNA: TGTGCCAGCAGCCCCGACAGTTTCGAAAAACTGTTTTTT.

The rearrangement links TRBV25-1 to TRBJ2-1; 12 nucleotides align to TRBD1. CDR1 is MGHDK and CDR2 is SYGVNS in the germline V gene. V lost 2 bases and J lost 8; bases outside the gene matches: 7. This CDR3 spans 16 amino acids. CDR3 loop: CASSEEGDRGRDEQFF. In DNA, the CDR3 is TGTGCCAGCAGTGAAGAGGGGGACAGGGGGCGAGATGAGCAGTTCTTC.

The chain uses TRBV27 and TRBJ2-1; 13 bases line up with TRBD2. CDR1 and CDR2 (germline): MNHEY, SMNVEV (reference sequence). V was clipped by 5 bases and J by 4 bases; unmatched bases: 8. CDR3 length equals 17 residues. The CDR3 reads CASSPMGTSGIYNEQFF. CDR3 sequence (DNA): TGTGCCAGCAGTCCTATGGGGACTAGCGGGATTTACAATGAGCAGTTCTTC.

The chain couples TRBV4-3 to TRBJ1-5, with 10 bases matching TRBD1. Per germline, CDR1 LGHNA and CDR2 YSLEER. Germline trimming cut 1 base from V and 4 bases from J; bases unmatched to any gene: 4. The CDR3 extends over 16 amino acids. The CDR3 DNA follows: TGCGCCAGCAGCCAAGTCCCGGGACAGGGGAATCAGCCCCAGCATTTT. Protein: CASSQVPGQGNQPQHF.

The genes are TRBV5-6 and TRBJ2-7, with D possibly matching TRBD2 (6 bases). Germline values: CDR1 SGHDT, CDR2 YYEEEE. Trimming took off 0 bases at V and 4 bases at J, with 14 bases between the two ends. This CDR3 comprises 15 residues. Here the CDR3 reads CASSLAVAELYEQYF. For the CDR3, the DNA is TGTGCCAGCAGCTTGGCGGTAGCGGAGCTGTACGAGCAGTACTTC.

The V gene is TRBV2, the J gene TRBJ1-4; 9 bases line up with TRBD1. The V gene's germline CDR1 is SNHLY and CDR2 FYNNEI. The junction had 2 bases not matched to a gene; V was cut back by 6 bases and J by 0 bases. The CDR3 is made up of 15 amino acids. DNA of the CDR3: TGTGCCAGCAGCGGACAGGGGCCAACTAATGAAAAACTGTTTTTT. This sequence encodes CASSGQGPTNEKLFF.

The rearrangement links TRBV6-1 to TRBJ2-3; 8 bases map to TRBD1. From germline, CDR1 is MNHNS and CDR2 SASEGT. With 5 bases clipped from V and 3 bases from J, the junction kept 4 bases outside the gene matches. The length of the CDR3 is 14 residues. The DNA of the CDR3 is TGTGCCAGCAGTATCGACAGGGGTACAGATACGCAGTATTTT. Its protein product is CASSIDRGTDTQYF.

The chain employs TRBV6-4 and TRBJ2-1; a possible D gene is TRBD2 (5 bases). The CDR3 is 16 amino acids. V was clipped by 5 bases and J by 4 bases, with 18 bases between them. Germline V gene sequence: CDR1 MRHNA, CDR2 SNTAGT. This CDR3 reads CASSNTLGGQYNEQFF. CDR3 nucleotide sequence: TGTGCCAGCAGTAACACTCTCGGCGGGCAATACAATGAGCAGTTCTTC.

This clone was observed once. The J gene is TRBJ2-3, the V gene TRBV10-3; the match to TRBD2 covers 13 bases. V gave up 3 bases and J gave up 0 bases; unmatched junction bases: 6. The germline CDR1 and CDR2 sequences are ENHRY and SYGVKD. The CDR3 length is 18 residues. CDR3 in amino acids: CAISDPGLAGSSTDTQYF. In DNA, the CDR3 is TGTGCCATCAGTGATCCGGGACTAGCGGGGTCCAGCACAGATACGCAGTATTTT.

DNA of the CDR3: TGTGCCAGCAGTAGGACAGGGGTGGGCAATCAGCCCCAGCATTTT. Amino acid sequence: CASSRTGVGNQPQHF. The J gene is TRBJ1-5, the V gene TRBV27; 9 bases align to TRBD1. Trimming removed 5 bases from V and 2 bases from J; junction bases left unmatched: 4. Germline V lookup: CDR1 MNHEY, CDR2 SMNVEV (reference sequence). CDR3 length equals 15 residues.

This chain links TRBV4-1 with TRBJ1-5; no definite D call. Germline V gives CDR1 MGHRA, CDR2 YSYEKL. The CDR3 runs to 15 residues. The V end was cut by 1 base, the J end by 0 bases, with 7 bases between. Here the CDR3 DNA reads TGCGCCAGCAGCCAAGTCACCTATAGCAATCAGCCCCAGCATTTT. Translated: CASSQVTYSNQPQHF.

The chain recombines TRBV4-1 with TRBJ2-2; no clear D gene. Looked up from germline, CDR1 is MGHRA and CDR2 is YSYEKL. Trimming pared 0 bases from V and 3 bases from J, leaving 8 bases between. The CDR3 has 15 residues. The CDR3: CASSQDRRDTGELFF. CDR3 coding DNA: TGCGCCAGCAGCCAAGATAGGAGAGACACCGGGGAGCTGTTTTTT.

The chain couples TRBV7-2 to TRBJ2-3; 14 nucleotides match TRBD2. The ends lost 0 bases at V and 2 bases at J; junction bases unmatched: 13. Per the germline V gene, CDR1 is SGHTA and CDR2 is FQGNSA. This CDR3 region has 21 residues. The CDR3 here is CASSLALRLAGGSTTTDTQYF. In nucleotides, the CDR3 is TGTGCCAGCAGCTTAGCCTTGAGACTAGCGGGAGGGTCCACGACCACAGATACGCAGTATTTT.

The rearrangement links TRBV18 to TRBJ1-5, with TRBD1 matching over 9 bases. Germline CDR1 reads KGHSH; CDR2 reads LQKENI. The ends lost 5 bases at V and 7 bases at J; junction bases unmatched: 9. CDR3 length equals 15 residues. The CDR3 DNA is TGTGCCAGCTCAAGACAGGGGGACGGGGGCCAGCCCCAGCATTTT. Its translation: CASSRQGDGGQPQHF.

V is TRBV28 and J is TRBJ1-5; a weak D match, TRBD1 (6 bases). Deletions cut 6 bases from V and 0 bases from J, with 9 bases between. The CDR3 has 14 amino acids. From germline, CDR1 is MDHEN and CDR2 SYDVKM. This CDR3 is CASSWTDSNQPQHF. CDR3 sequence (DNA): TGTGCCAGCAGCTGGACAGATAGCAATCAGCCCCAGCATTTT.

The gene calls are TRBV28 and TRBJ1-5, with D perhaps TRBD1 (5 bases). The CDR3 covers 14 residues. Trimming took 7 bases from V and 4 from J, leaving 14 bases between them. Germline CDR1 reads MDHEN; CDR2 reads SYDVKM. As DNA, the CDR3 is TGTGCCAGCAACAGCGGGACGCGGAATCAGCCCCAGCATTTT. Its translation: CASNSGTRNQPQHF.

The chain uses TRBV7-9 and TRBJ2-7; TRBD2 matches 7 bases. Per germline, CDR1 SEHNR and CDR2 FQNEAQ (reference sequence). V shed 5 bases and J 6 bases; nucleotides not matched to a gene: 10. This CDR3 region has 14 residues. This CDR3 reads CASSPRGGVSEQYF. In nucleotides, the CDR3 is TGTGCCAGCAGCCCCCGGGGAGGGGTAAGCGAGCAGTACTTC.

The V and J genes are TRBV5-1 and TRBJ2-7; TRBD2 matches at 15 bases. CDR1 is SGHRS, CDR2 YFSETQ, per germline. V shed 3 bases, J shed 2 bases, and the junction held 6 bases outside the gene matches. The CDR3 spans 17 residues. CDR3 DNA: TGCGCCAGCAGCTCAGGACTAGCGGGAGGGCCCCCCTACGAGCAGTACTTC. Protein sequence: CASSSGLAGGPPYEQYF.

The V call is TRBV27, the J call TRBJ2-7; 11 bases line up with TRBD2. The germline V gene encodes CDR1 MNHEY and CDR2 SMNVEV (reference sequence). The CDR3 length is 19 residues. V was clipped by 5 bases and J by 0 bases; unmatched bases: 15. The CDR3 loop is CASSPGTGTSGGSSYEQYF. The CDR3 DNA is TGTGCCAGCAGTCCCGGCACTGGGACTAGCGGAGGTTCCTCCTACGAGCAGTACTTC.

This rearrangement joins TRBV13 to TRBJ2-3; D remains ambiguous. This CDR3 comprises 12 residues. The germline V gene encodes CDR1 PRHDT and CDR2 FYEKMQ (reference sequence). V shed 5 bases and J shed 4 bases, with 7 bases lying between them. Here the CDR3 DNA reads TGTGCCAGCAGCCCGCGATCAGATACGCAGTATTTT. Protein: CASSPRSDTQYF. The whole variable domain, remainder taken from reference TRBV13 and TRBJ2-3, is AAGVIQSPRHLIKEKRETATLKCYPIPRHDTVYWYQQGPGQDPQFLISFYEKMQSDKGSIPDRFSAQQFSDYHSELNMSSLELGDSALYFCASSPRSDTQYFGPGTRLTVL.

The V call is TRBV5-4, the J call TRBJ2-5; a weak D match, TRBD2 (6 bases). The germline V gene encodes CDR1 SGHNT and CDR2 YYREEE (reference sequence). V was clipped by 2 bases and J by 2 bases, with 13 bases between them. There are 15 residues in the CDR3. CDR3 DNA sequence: TGTGCCAGCAGCTTCCCGCCGGGGGAGCAAGAGACCCAGTACTTC. It is translated as CASSFPPGEQETQYF.